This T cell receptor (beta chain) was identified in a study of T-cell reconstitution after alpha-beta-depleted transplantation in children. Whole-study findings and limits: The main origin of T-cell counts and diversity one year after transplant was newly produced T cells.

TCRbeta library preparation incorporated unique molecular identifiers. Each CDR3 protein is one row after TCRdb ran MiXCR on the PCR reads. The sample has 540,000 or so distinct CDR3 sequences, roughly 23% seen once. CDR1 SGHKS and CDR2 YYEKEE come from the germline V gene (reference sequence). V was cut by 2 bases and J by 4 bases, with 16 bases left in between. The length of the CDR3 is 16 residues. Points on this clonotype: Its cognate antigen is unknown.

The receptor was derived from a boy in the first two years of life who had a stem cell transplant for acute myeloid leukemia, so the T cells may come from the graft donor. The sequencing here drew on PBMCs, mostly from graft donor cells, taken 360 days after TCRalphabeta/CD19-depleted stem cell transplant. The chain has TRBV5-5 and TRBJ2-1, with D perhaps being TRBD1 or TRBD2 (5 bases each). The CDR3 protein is CASSFVGTVGYNEQFF. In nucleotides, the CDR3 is TGTGCCAGCAGCTTCGTAGGGACCGTCGGTTACAATGAGCAGTTCTTC.